Here is one TCR beta chain with its context. The antigen remains unidentified. Germline CDR1 is ENHRY and CDR2 is SYGVKD. The V segment lost 2 bases and the J segment 4 bases; nucleotides outside the gene matches: 7. The CDR3 has 16 residues. This entry comes from a study of T cell repertoires in cytomegalovirus infection. Study context: Public TCR beta signatures indicated both CMV infection and matching HLA type.

Study findings and constraints: Dominating the ex vivo response were TCR beta clonotypes that were CMV-specific and HLA-C-restricted. There were carriers of CMV plus the relevant HLA, and cumulative public TCR beta family frequency identified them.

TCRdb independently ran MiXCR on the reads; one entry per CDR3 protein. The data show roughly 200,000 distinct CDR3 sequences, less than 50% seen once. The chain employs TRBV10-3 and TRBJ2-7; TRBD2 agrees at 11 bases. The source is a human donor in good health (CMV status not recorded). Some clones in this sample may be carry-over from other donors' samples. The source was CD8+ T cells from cultured PBMCs, collected from culture after CMV antigen stimulation. CDR3 DNA sequence: TGTGCCATCAGTGAGCCGGGACTAGCGGATTTATACGAGCAGTACTTC. Its protein is CAISEPGLADLYEQYF.